A selection of T cell receptor beta chains follows, all from one sample in a study of T cells in Graves' hyperthyroidism and ophthalmopathy. TCRdb analysed the multiplex PCR reads with MiXCR anew, one entry per CDR3 protein. The profile shows about 380,000 distinct CDR3 sequences, around a sixth of them singletons. Material: blood. The receptors originated from a man younger than 35 with Graves' ophthalmopathy. The CDR3 runs from the conserved cysteine through the conserved F or W. Each record gives: J gene, clone size, D gene, V gene, CDR3 protein, CDR3 DNA. D genes are given only for firm matches. Only some rows state a clone size, as once, few, many or a class for expanded clones.

j_gene: TRBJ2-3
abundance: few
d_gene: NA
v_gene: TRBV7-9
CDR3aa: CASSFNSGTSTDTQYF
CDR3nt: TGTGCCAGCAGCTTCAACTCCGGGACTAGCACAGATACGCAGTATTTT

j_gene: TRBJ2-7
abundance: many
d_gene: NA
v_gene: TRBV11-2
CDR3aa: CASSLGGVSEQYF
CDR3nt: TGTGCCAGCAGCTTAGGGGGAGTTTCCGAGCAGTACTTC

j_gene: TRBJ2-2
abundance: many
d_gene: NA
v_gene: TRBV13
CDR3aa: CASNEAGTNTGELFF
CDR3nt: TGTGCCAGCAACGAGGCAGGGACGAACACCGGGGAGCTGTTTTTT

j_gene: TRBJ1-5
abundance: many
d_gene: NA
v_gene: TRBV11-2
CDR3aa: CASSLGGQGTQPQHF
CDR3nt: TGTGCCAGCAGCTTAGGTGGCCAGGGGACCCAGCCCCAGCATTTT

j_gene: TRBJ1-6
abundance: NA
d_gene: TRBD1
v_gene: TRBV10-2
CDR3aa: CASSSRTGGNNSPLHF
CDR3nt: TGCGCCAGCAGTAGCAGGACAGGGGGTAATAATTCACCCCTCCACTTT

j_gene: TRBJ2-3
abundance: few
d_gene: NA
v_gene: TRBV12-3/TRBV12-4
CDR3aa: CASSLRRASTDTQYF
CDR3nt: TGTGCCAGCAGTTTACGCCGCGCTAGCACAGATACGCAGTATTTT

j_gene: TRBJ1-3
abundance: NA
d_gene: NA
v_gene: TRBV3-1
CDR3aa: CASSQEVGPSNTIYF
CDR3nt: TGTGCCAGCAGCCAAGAGGTAGGACCCTCCAACACCATATATTTT

j_gene: TRBJ2-3
abundance: NA
d_gene: NA
v_gene: TRBV9
CDR3aa: CASSVRSTGPDTQYF
CDR3nt: TGTGCCAGCAGCGTCCGATCCACAGGACCAGATACGCAGTATTTT

j_gene: TRBJ1-4
abundance: few
d_gene: TRBD1
v_gene: TRBV6-1
CDR3aa: CASRQRGLTNEKLFF
CDR3nt: TGTGCCAGCAGACAAAGGGGGCTTACTAATGAAAAACTGTTTTTT

j_gene: TRBJ2-5
abundance: NA
d_gene: TRBD1
v_gene: TRBV19
CDR3aa: CASKDRARETQYF
CDR3nt: TGTGCCAGTAAGGACAGGGCTCGAGAGACCCAGTACTTC

j_gene: TRBJ1-2
abundance: many
d_gene: NA
v_gene: TRBV10-3
CDR3aa: CAISEADDPVYTF
CDR3nt: TGTGCCATCAGTGAAGCCGACGATCCAGTGTACACCTTC

j_gene: TRBJ1-1
abundance: many
d_gene: NA
v_gene: TRBV6-1
CDR3aa: CASSREHTNTEAFF
CDR3nt: TGTGCCAGCAGCCGGGAACACACGAACACTGAAGCTTTCTTT

j_gene: TRBJ2-4
abundance: NA
d_gene: TRBD1
v_gene: TRBV6-2/TRBV6-3
CDR3aa: CASSYLTGGDPNIQYF
CDR3nt: TGTGCCAGCAGTTACCTGACAGGGGGGGACCCAAACATTCAGTACTTC

j_gene: TRBJ2-1
abundance: many
d_gene: NA
v_gene: TRBV11-3
CDR3aa: CASSLENGGSSYNEQFF
CDR3nt: TGTGCCAGCAGCTTAGAAAATGGGGGGAGCTCCTACAATGAGCAGTTCTTC

j_gene: TRBJ2-1
abundance: many
d_gene: TRBD2
v_gene: TRBV6-1
CDR3aa: CASSPIAGGPYNEQFF
CDR3nt: TGTGCCAGCAGCCCCATAGCGGGGGGCCCCTACAATGAGCAGTTCTTC

j_gene: TRBJ1-1
abundance: many
d_gene: NA
v_gene: TRBV7-8
CDR3aa: CASSLGPKGHTEAFF
CDR3nt: TGTGCCAGCAGCTTGGGCCCGAAGGGGCACACTGAAGCTTTCTTT

j_gene: TRBJ2-7
abundance: many
d_gene: TRBD2
v_gene: TRBV20-1
CDR3aa: CSARDLQRGGHYEQYF
CDR3nt: TGCAGTGCTAGAGATCTTCAGCGGGGGGGACACTACGAGCAGTACTTC

j_gene: TRBJ2-1
abundance: once
d_gene: TRBD1
v_gene: TRBV7-2
CDR3aa: CASSLAGQGYYNEQFF
CDR3nt: TGTGCCAGCAGCTTAGCAGGACAGGGATACTACAATGAGCAGTTCTTC

j_gene: TRBJ1-2
abundance: many
d_gene: TRBD1
v_gene: TRBV6-1
CDR3aa: CASSFGQEYGYTF
CDR3nt: TGTGCCAGCAGTTTCGGACAGGAATATGGCTACACCTTC

j_gene: TRBJ2-3
abundance: many
d_gene: NA
v_gene: TRBV20-1
CDR3aa: CSASWAADTQYF
CDR3nt: TGCAGTGCTAGTTGGGCGGCAGATACGCAGTATTTT

j_gene: TRBJ1-1
abundance: many
d_gene: NA
v_gene: TRBV12-3/TRBV12-4
CDR3aa: CASLGRGGRNTEAFF
CDR3nt: TGTGCCAGCCTTGGGAGGGGCGGGCGGAACACTGAAGCTTTCTTT

j_gene: TRBJ2-1
abundance: NA
d_gene: NA
v_gene: TRBV13
CDR3aa: CASSFGGSSYNEQFF
CDR3nt: TGTGCCAGCAGCTTTGGAGGGAGCTCCTACAATGAGCAGTTCTTC

j_gene: TRBJ2-5
abundance: many
d_gene: TRBD1
v_gene: TRBV12-3/TRBV12-4
CDR3aa: CASSSGQPRETQYF
CDR3nt: TGTGCCAGCAGCTCGGGACAGCCGAGGGAGACCCAGTACTTC

j_gene: TRBJ2-7
abundance: many
d_gene: NA
v_gene: TRBV6-1
CDR3aa: CASSPGSHQTYEQYF
CDR3nt: TGTGCCAGCAGCCCTGGGAGTCACCAGACCTACGAGCAGTACTTC

j_gene: TRBJ2-3
abundance: few
d_gene: NA
v_gene: TRBV12-3/TRBV12-4
CDR3aa: CASSFYRPYSTDTQYF
CDR3nt: TGTGCCAGCAGTTTTTACAGACCCTACAGCACAGATACGCAGTATTTT

j_gene: TRBJ2-7
abundance: NA
d_gene: TRBD1
v_gene: TRBV13
CDR3aa: CASGEQQGAGYEQYF
CDR3nt: TGTGCCAGCGGGGAACAACAGGGGGCGGGCTACGAGCAGTACTTC

j_gene: TRBJ2-2
abundance: NA
d_gene: NA
v_gene: TRBV14
CDR3aa: CASGQGLIANTGELFF
CDR3nt: TGTGCCAGCGGCCAAGGACTCATCGCCAACACCGGGGAGCTGTTTTTT

j_gene: TRBJ2-2
abundance: NA
d_gene: TRBD1
v_gene: TRBV15
CDR3aa: CATSRQSRDRDGELFF
CDR3nt: TGTGCCACCAGCAGACAGTCCCGGGACAGGGACGGGGAGCTGTTTTTT

j_gene: TRBJ2-2
abundance: many
d_gene: NA
v_gene: TRBV3-1
CDR3aa: CASSQGTGELFF
CDR3nt: TGTGCCAGCAGCCAGGGGACCGGGGAGCTGTTTTTT

j_gene: TRBJ1-2
abundance: NA
d_gene: NA
v_gene: TRBV29-1
CDR3aa: CSVESGALNYGYTF
CDR3nt: TGCAGCGTTGAGTCGGGGGCACTCAACTATGGCTACACCTTC

j_gene: TRBJ1-5
abundance: few
d_gene: NA
v_gene: TRBV18
CDR3aa: CASSRSGGNNQPQHF
CDR3nt: TGTGCCAGCTCACGTTCCGGGGGGAACAATCAGCCCCAGCATTTT

j_gene: TRBJ2-1
abundance: many
d_gene: TRBD2
v_gene: TRBV12-3/TRBV12-4
CDR3aa: CASSLRLAGAEGQFF
CDR3nt: TGTGCCAGCAGTTTGAGGCTAGCGGGGGCAGAGGGGCAGTTCTTC

j_gene: TRBJ1-3
abundance: few
d_gene: NA
v_gene: TRBV18
CDR3aa: CASSPPSGVAGNTIYF
CDR3nt: TGTGCCAGCTCACCACCAAGCGGAGTAGCTGGAAACACCATATATTTT

j_gene: TRBJ1-2
abundance: NA
d_gene: NA
v_gene: TRBV6-5
CDR3aa: CASSYSNSGYTF
CDR3nt: TGTGCCAGCAGTTACTCGAATTCTGGCTACACCTTC

j_gene: TRBJ2-7
abundance: many
d_gene: NA
v_gene: TRBV3-1
CDR3aa: CASSQSIAYEQYF
CDR3nt: TGTGCCAGCAGCCAATCAATAGCCTACGAGCAGTACTTC

j_gene: TRBJ2-1
abundance: many
d_gene: TRBD2
v_gene: TRBV24-1
CDR3aa: CATSDPALMGGINNEQFF
CDR3nt: TGTGCCACCAGTGATCCGGCATTAATGGGGGGGATAAACAATGAGCAGTTCTTC

j_gene: TRBJ2-1
abundance: many
d_gene: TRBD2
v_gene: TRBV11-2
CDR3aa: CASSFFAGLAGGSYNEQFF
CDR3nt: TGTGCCAGCAGCTTTTTCGCCGGACTAGCGGGGGGTTCCTACAATGAGCAGTTCTTC

j_gene: TRBJ2-3
abundance: many
d_gene: TRBD2
v_gene: TRBV10-1
CDR3aa: CASSRTSGGPDTQYF
CDR3nt: TGTGCCAGCAGCCGGACTAGCGGGGGTCCCGATACGCAGTATTTT

j_gene: TRBJ2-4
abundance: NA
d_gene: NA
v_gene: TRBV6-2/TRBV6-3
CDR3aa: CASSPTRNIQYF
CDR3nt: TGTGCCAGCAGTCCCACTAGGAACATTCAGTACTTC

j_gene: TRBJ1-4
abundance: NA
d_gene: NA
v_gene: TRBV7-9
CDR3aa: CASSPPGAVSYRLFF
CDR3nt: TGTGCCAGCAGCCCCCCCGGGGCCGTCTCCTATCGACTGTTTTTT

j_gene: TRBJ1-6
abundance: NA
d_gene: NA
v_gene: TRBV7-6
CDR3aa: CASSLAGQDNSPLHF
CDR3nt: TGTGCCAGCAGCTTAGCCGGTCAAGATAATTCACCCCTCCACTTT

j_gene: TRBJ2-7
abundance: NA
d_gene: TRBD2
v_gene: TRBV5-1
CDR3aa: CASSTGASGGASEQYF
CDR3nt: TGCGCCAGCAGCACCGGGGCTAGCGGGGGGGCCTCCGAGCAGTACTTC

j_gene: TRBJ2-5
abundance: many
d_gene: NA
v_gene: TRBV12-3/TRBV12-4
CDR3aa: CASSLTAVMGETQYF
CDR3nt: TGTGCCAGCAGTTTGACAGCAGTAATGGGGGAGACCCAGTACTTC

j_gene: TRBJ2-7
abundance: many
d_gene: NA
v_gene: TRBV12-3/TRBV12-4
CDR3aa: CASSLRQGDYEQYF
CDR3nt: TGTGCCAGCAGTTTGAGGCAGGGAGACTACGAGCAGTACTTC

j_gene: TRBJ2-7
abundance: many
d_gene: NA
v_gene: TRBV5-5
CDR3aa: CASSRTTGQHYEQYF
CDR3nt: TGTGCCAGCAGCCGTACGACCGGACAGCACTACGAGCAGTACTTC

j_gene: TRBJ2-7
abundance: NA
d_gene: NA
v_gene: TRBV9
CDR3aa: CASSATDQYEQYF
CDR3nt: TGTGCCAGCAGCGCAACGGACCAATACGAGCAGTACTTC

j_gene: TRBJ1-3
abundance: NA
d_gene: NA
v_gene: TRBV5-1
CDR3aa: CASSLGTLGNTIYF
CDR3nt: TGCGCCAGCAGCTTGGGCACGTTAGGAAACACCATATATTTT

j_gene: TRBJ2-5
abundance: NA
d_gene: TRBD1
v_gene: TRBV9
CDR3aa: CASSETGGLLQETQYF
CDR3nt: TGTGCCAGCAGCGAAACAGGGGGGCTATTACAAGAGACCCAGTACTTC

j_gene: TRBJ2-7
abundance: many
d_gene: TRBD1
v_gene: TRBV27
CDR3aa: CASRRPGQGSYEQYF
CDR3nt: TGTGCCAGCAGACGCCCGGGACAGGGATCCTACGAGCAGTACTTC

j_gene: TRBJ2-7
abundance: NA
d_gene: NA
v_gene: TRBV4-1
CDR3aa: CASSSPAGQQYEQYF
CDR3nt: TGCGCCAGCAGCTCCCCTGCGGGACAGCAATACGAGCAGTACTTC

j_gene: TRBJ2-1
abundance: NA
d_gene: TRBD1
v_gene: TRBV29-1
CDR3aa: CSAQPGQGYVDEQFF
CDR3nt: TGCAGCGCCCAACCGGGACAGGGCTACGTGGATGAGCAGTTCTTC

j_gene: TRBJ2-1
abundance: NA
d_gene: NA
v_gene: TRBV5-6
CDR3aa: CAPEGFYNEQFF
CDR3nt: TGTGCCCCCGAAGGGTTTTACAATGAGCAGTTCTTC

j_gene: TRBJ1-1
abundance: many
d_gene: TRBD1
v_gene: TRBV27
CDR3aa: CASSFVPGQGKVEAFF
CDR3nt: TGTGCCAGCAGTTTTGTACCGGGACAGGGGAAGGTTGAAGCTTTCTTT

j_gene: TRBJ2-7
abundance: many
d_gene: TRBD1
v_gene: TRBV13
CDR3aa: CASSSPTGAPIYEQYF
CDR3nt: TGTGCCAGCAGCTCCCCTACAGGGGCCCCGATCTACGAGCAGTACTTC

j_gene: TRBJ1-5
abundance: many
d_gene: NA
v_gene: TRBV20-1
CDR3aa: CSARGNREGQPQHF
CDR3nt: TGCAGTGCTAGGGGCAACAGGGAAGGGCAGCCCCAGCATTTT

j_gene: TRBJ2-3
abundance: NA
d_gene: NA
v_gene: TRBV29-1
CDR3aa: CSVEAARGDTQYF
CDR3nt: TGCAGCGTTGAGGCGGCTCGGGGGGATACGCAGTATTTT

j_gene: TRBJ2-5
abundance: NA
d_gene: TRBD1
v_gene: TRBV4-2
CDR3aa: CASSLGGQGAETQYF
CDR3nt: TGTGCCAGCAGCCTCGGGGGACAGGGGGCGGAGACCCAGTACTTC

j_gene: TRBJ2-7
abundance: NA
d_gene: NA
v_gene: TRBV6-1
CDR3aa: CAWTTRTKYEQYF
CDR3nt: TGTGCCTGGACGACTCGAACAAAATACGAGCAGTACTTC

j_gene: TRBJ1-5
abundance: many
d_gene: TRBD1
v_gene: TRBV20-1
CDR3aa: CSVGTGGFGNQPQHF
CDR3nt: TGCAGTGTCGGGACAGGGGGTTTTGGCAATCAGCCCCAGCATTTT